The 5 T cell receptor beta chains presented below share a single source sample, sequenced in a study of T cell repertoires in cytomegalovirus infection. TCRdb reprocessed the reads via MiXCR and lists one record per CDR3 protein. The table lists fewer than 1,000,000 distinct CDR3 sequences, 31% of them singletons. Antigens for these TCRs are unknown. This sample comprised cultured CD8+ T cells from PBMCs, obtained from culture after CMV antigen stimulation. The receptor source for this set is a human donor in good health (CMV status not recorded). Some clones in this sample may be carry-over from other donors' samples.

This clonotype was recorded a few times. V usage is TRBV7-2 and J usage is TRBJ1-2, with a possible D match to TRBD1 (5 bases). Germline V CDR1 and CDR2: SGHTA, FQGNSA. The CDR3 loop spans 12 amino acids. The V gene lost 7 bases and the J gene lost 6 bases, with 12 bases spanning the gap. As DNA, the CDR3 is TGTGCCAGCAACTCCCGGGGGGATGGCTACACCTTC. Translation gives CASNSRGDGYTF. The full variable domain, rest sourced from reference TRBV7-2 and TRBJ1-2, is GAGVSQSPSNKVTEKGKDVELRCDPISGHTALYWYRQSLGQGLEFLIYFQGNSAPDKSGLPSDRFSAERTGGSVSTLTIQRTQQEDSAVYLCASNSRGDGYTFGSGTRLTVV.

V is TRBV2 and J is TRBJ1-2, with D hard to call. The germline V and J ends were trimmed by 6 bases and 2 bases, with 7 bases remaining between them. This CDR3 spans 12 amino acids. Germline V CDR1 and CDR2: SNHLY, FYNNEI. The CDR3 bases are TGTGCCAGCAGACAGCTGAACTATGGCTACACCTTC. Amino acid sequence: CASRQLNYGYTF.

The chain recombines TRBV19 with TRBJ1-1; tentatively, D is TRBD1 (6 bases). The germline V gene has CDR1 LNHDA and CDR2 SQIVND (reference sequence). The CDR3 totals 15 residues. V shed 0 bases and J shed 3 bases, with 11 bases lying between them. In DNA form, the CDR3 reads TGTGCCAGTAGTATAGAAGGGGGATTGGACACTGAAGCTTTCTTT. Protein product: CASSIEGGLDTEAFF.

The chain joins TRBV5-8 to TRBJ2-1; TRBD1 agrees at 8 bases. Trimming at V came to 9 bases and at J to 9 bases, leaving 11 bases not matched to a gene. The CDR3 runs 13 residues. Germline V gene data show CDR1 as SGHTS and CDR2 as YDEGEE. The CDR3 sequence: CATSLTGAVEQFF. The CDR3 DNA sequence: TGTGCCACCTCCCTGACAGGGGCCGTTGAGCAGTTCTTC.

Here the CDR3 reads CASRVTSGGETQYF. DNA for the CDR3: TGTGCCAGCAGGGTGACTAGCGGGGGAGAGACCCAGTACTTC. V gene TRBV2 combines with J gene TRBJ2-5; 12 nucleotides align to TRBD2. The CDR3 totals 14 residues. The ends lost 6 bases at V and 4 bases at J; junction bases unmatched: 3. Per the germline V gene, CDR1 is SNHLY and CDR2 is FYNNEI.